The 27 T cell receptor beta chains below were found in one sample sequenced in a study of graft-versus-host responses after intestinal transplantation. These TCRs are of unknown antigen specificity. TCRdb's table, derived via immunoSEQ multiplex PCR, lists solely in-frame clones and lacks some. The table records about 130,000 clones, approximately 92% of them present only once. Sample: unstimulated CD4+ T cells sorted from spleen or lymph node cells, taken before intestinal transplant. The receptor set was obtained from a human donor who received an intestinal transplant.

The rearrangement uses TRBV5-1 and TRBJ1-1; no reliable D call. Germline CDR1 is SGHRS and CDR2 is YFSETQ. V was trimmed by 3 bases and J by 4 bases, leaving 13 bases between them. The CDR3 has 14 amino acids. The CDR3 DNA follows: TGCGCCAGCAGCTCCGAGGCGGCGGGCACTGAAGCTTTCTTT. Translated: CASSSEAAGTEAFF. Using reference TRBV5-1 and TRBJ1-1 for the parts outside the CDR3, the full variable domain is KAGVTQTPRYLIKTRGQQVTLSCSPISGHRSVSWYQQTPGQGLQFLFEYFSETQRNKGNFPGRFSGRQFSNSRSEMNVSTLELGDSALYLCASSSEAAGTEAFFGQGTRLTVV.

The chain is built from TRBV7-7 and TRBJ1-1, with 8 positions matching TRBD1. V was clipped by 6 bases and J by 1 base; unmatched bases: 25. The CDR3 contains 21 residues. Germline V lookup: CDR1 SSHAT, CDR2 FNYEAQ (reference sequence). The CDR3 protein is CASRTPLTYASDRVGNTEAFF. The CDR3 DNA is TGTGCCAGCAGAACCCCTCTGACCTACGCTTCGGACAGGGTGGGGAACACTGAAGCTTTCTTT.

The rearrangement joins TRBV5-4 to TRBJ2-1; 7 bases are a match to TRBD1. With 1 base clipped from V and 5 bases from J, the junction kept 6 bases outside the gene matches. This CDR3 has 15 residues. Germline CDR1 SGHNT, CDR2 YYREEE (reference sequence). CDR3 region: CASSLSRQGNNEQFF. In nucleotides, the CDR3 is TGTGCCAGCAGCTTGTCGAGACAGGGAAACAATGAGCAGTTCTTC. Combining the CDR3 with reference TRBV5-4 and TRBJ2-1 gives the whole variable domain ETGVTQSPTHLIKTRGQQVTLRCSSQSGHNTVSWYQQALGQGPQFIFQYYREEENGRGNFPPRFSGLQFPNYSSELNVNALELDDSALYLCASSLSRQGNNEQFFGPGTRLTVL.

This clone was recorded once. The chain couples TRBV5-1 to TRBJ2-3; no clear D gene. This CDR3 spans 13 amino acids. Trimming took 2 bases from V and 3 from J, leaving 7 bases between them. Germline V lookup: CDR1 SGHRS, CDR2 YFSETQ. The CDR3 DNA reads TGCGCCAGCAGCTTCCCAGGTACAGATACGCAGTATTTT. Translated: CASSFPGTDTQYF.

The rearrangement uses TRBV6-6 and TRBJ1-4; D unclear. Germline CDR1 reads MNHNY; CDR2 reads SVGAGI (reference sequence). The CDR3 extends over 15 amino acids. V dropped 6 bases and J dropped 0 bases, with 11 bases sitting between them. CDR3 amino acids: CASSSYTTTNEKLFF. Here the CDR3 DNA reads TGTGCCAGCAGCTCGTACACCACAACTAATGAAAAACTGTTTTTT.

V is TRBV5-6 and J is TRBJ2-1; tentatively, D is TRBD2 (5 bases). Germline V lookup: CDR1 SGHDT, CDR2 YYEEEE. Trimming left V 2 bases short and J 1 base short, with 10 bases between. The CDR3 consists of 15 residues. Here the CDR3 DNA reads TGTGCCAGCAGCTTCGGAGGTAGGTCCTACAATGAGCAGTTCTTC. Amino acid sequence: CASSFGGRSYNEQFF. The full variable domain, rest sourced from reference TRBV5-6 and TRBJ2-1, is DAGVTQSPTHLIKTRGQQVTLRCSPKSGHDTVSWYQQALGQGPQFIFQYYEEEERQRGNFPDRFSGHQFPNYSSELNVNALLLGDSALYLCASSFGGRSYNEQFFGPGTRLTVL.

The rearrangement links TRBV6-1 to TRBJ1-3; D is ambiguous. Trimming removed 1 base at V and 4 bases at J, with 14 bases between. The CDR3 totals 16 residues. CDR1 and CDR2 (germline): MNHNS, SASEGT. The CDR3 DNA reads as TGTGCCAGCAGTGAAGTTTCAAGATCAGCCGGAAACACCATATATTTT. Protein sequence: CASSEVSRSAGNTIYF.

The chain has TRBV2 and TRBJ1-2; 7 bases align to TRBD1. The CDR3 runs to 14 residues. Germline lookup yields CDR1 SNHLY and CDR2 FYNNEI. Trimming at V came to 6 bases and at J to 4 bases, leaving 8 bases not matched to a gene. CDR3 sequence (DNA): TGTGCCAGCAGGGGACCCGGGACAGCCTATGGCTACACCTTC. Translated, it gives CASRGPGTAYGYTF.

The chain is built from TRBV2 and TRBJ1-2; D is unclear. The CDR3 length is 13 residues. Germline V gene data show CDR1 as SNHLY and CDR2 as FYNNEI. V dropped 2 bases and J dropped 3 bases, with 7 bases sitting between them. The CDR3 is CASSELVYYGYTF. The CDR3, as DNA: TGTGCCAGCAGTGAACTGGTCTACTATGGCTACACCTTC.

The genes are TRBV5-4 and TRBJ2-1, with 14 bases identical to TRBD2. Germline-derived CDR1 and CDR2 are SGHNT and YYREEE (reference sequence). This CDR3 has 19 residues. Germline trimming cut 3 bases from V and 4 bases from J; bases unmatched to any gene: 12. The CDR3 nucleotides are TGTGCCAGCAGCTCTCGGACTAGCGGGGGGCACGCACCATACAATGAGCAGTTCTTC. Protein sequence: CASSSRTSGGHAPYNEQFF.

The chain couples TRBV12-5 to TRBJ2-7; no firm D call. The CDR3 has 15 amino acids. Trimming took off 1 base at V and 0 bases at J, with 10 bases between the two ends. CDR1 and CDR2 (germline): LGHNT, FRNRAP. CDR3 loop: CASGLGHPSSYEQYF. The CDR3, as DNA: TGTGCTAGTGGTTTGGGACACCCCAGCTCCTACGAGCAGTACTTC.

The rearrangement joins TRBV7-2 to TRBJ1-1; TRBD1 agrees at 7 bases. This CDR3 is built from 13 residues. Trimming removed 6 bases from V and 6 bases from J; junction bases left unmatched: 7. The germline gives CDR1 SGHTA, CDR2 FQGNSA. CDR3 region: CASRFDRAAEAFF. In DNA, the CDR3 is TGTGCCAGCAGATTCGACAGGGCAGCTGAAGCTTTCTTT.

Remarks on this clone: The same CDR3 can be traced to other DNA sequences in this sample. This rearrangement joins TRBV5-1 to TRBJ2-1; D might be TRBD2 (6 bases). This CDR3 has 15 amino acids. The germline gives CDR1 SGHRS, CDR2 YFSETQ. V lost 0 bases to trimming and J lost 4 bases, with 11 bases between them. The CDR3 sequence is CASSLDGGPYNEQFF. The CDR3 bases are TGCGCCAGCAGCTTGGACGGGGGACCTTACAATGAGCAGTTCTTC.

The rearrangement joins TRBV7-2 to TRBJ2-1; D might be TRBD1 or TRBD2, each matching 6 bases. This CDR3 is 14 amino acids long. Trimming cost V 0 bases and J 10 bases, with 13 bases left between them. Germline CDR1 reads SGHTA; CDR2 reads FQGNSA. Written as DNA, the CDR3 is TGTGCCAGCAGCTTAGCGAGGGGGGAAAAAGAGCAGTTCTTC. It yields the protein CASSLARGEKEQFF.

This chain links TRBV7-3 with TRBJ2-2; D remains ambiguous. Per the germline V gene, CDR1 is SGHTA and CDR2 is FQGTGA. V was trimmed by 0 bases and J by 0 bases, leaving 5 bases between them. The CDR3 consists of 15 residues. The DNA of the CDR3 is TGTGCCAGCAGCTTAACATACGCGAACACCGGGGAGCTGTTTTTT. Its protein product is CASSLTYANTGELFF.

The rearrangement joins TRBV12-5 to TRBJ2-5; 7 bases agree with TRBD2. Trimming at V came to 1 base and at J to 2 bases, leaving 1 base not matched to a gene. The germline gives CDR1 LGHNT, CDR2 FRNRAP. The CDR3 length is 14 residues. The CDR3 region is CASGLGAGQETQYF. The CDR3 nucleotides are TGTGCTAGTGGTTTGGGAGCGGGGCAAGAGACCCAGTACTTC. Full variable domain (outside the CDR3, taken from reference TRBV12-5 and TRBJ2-5): DARVTQTPRHKVTEMGQEVTMRCQPILGHNTVFWYRQTMMQGLELLAYFRNRAPLDDSGMPKDRFSAEMPDATLATLKIQPSEPRDSAVYFCASGLGAGQETQYFGPGTRLLVL.

CDR3 residues: CASSGQVNTEAFF. The CDR3 coding sequence is TGTGCCAGCTCGGGACAGGTAAACACTGAAGCTTTCTTT. The rearrangement uses TRBV18 and TRBJ1-1; 8 bases map to TRBD1. J gave up 2 bases and V 6 bases, and 2 bases lay outside the gene matches. This CDR3 region has 13 residues. Germline assignment: CDR1 KGHSH and CDR2 LQKENI.

The genes are TRBV6-6 and TRBJ1-2; D gene unclear. This CDR3 is built from 14 residues. The ends were cut back, 5 bases at V and 0 bases at J, with 10 bases in the middle. CDR1 is MNHNY, CDR2 SVGAGI, per germline (reference sequence). CDR3 region: CASSPELANYGYTF. In DNA form, the CDR3 reads TGTGCCAGCAGTCCCGAATTAGCTAACTATGGCTACACCTTC.

This chain uses TRBV6-1 with TRBJ2-7; D is perhaps TRBD1 (6 bases). Trimming pared 1 base from V and 2 bases from J, leaving 12 bases between. Germline V gene sequence: CDR1 MNHNS, CDR2 SASEGT. The CDR3 runs to 15 residues. The CDR3: CASSEGGRGTYEQYF. The CDR3 DNA follows: TGTGCCAGCAGTGAAGGGGGCAGGGGAACCTACGAGCAGTACTTC.

The rearrangement links TRBV18 to TRBJ1-2, with TRBD1 identical over 9 bases. The germline V gene has CDR1 KGHSH and CDR2 LQKENI. The CDR3 is 15 amino acids. The V gene end was trimmed by 2 bases and the J gene end by 6 bases; junction bases not matched to a gene: 7. The DNA for the CDR3 is TGTGCCAGCTCACCAGCCCGGGACAGGGTAAATGGCTACACCTTC. It is translated as CASSPARDRVNGYTF.

The chain couples TRBV5-8 to TRBJ2-2, with 7 bases fitting TRBD2. With 0 bases clipped from V and 1 base from J, the junction kept 6 bases outside the gene matches. CDR3 length: 17 amino acids. Germline V gene data show CDR1 as SGHTS and CDR2 as YDEGEE. The CDR3 bases are TGTGCCAGCAGCTTGGAGCGGGGTAACTGGAACACCGGGGAGCTGTTTTTT. Encoded protein: CASSLERGNWNTGELFF.

This chain uses TRBV2 with TRBJ2-2; TRBD1 might be the D (6 bases). V lost 9 bases to trimming and J lost 0 bases, with 11 bases between them. CDR1 and CDR2 (germline): SNHLY, FYNNEI. The CDR3 extends over 14 amino acids. The CDR3 nucleotides read TGTGCCAGTAGGGACATCCCGAACACCGGGGAGCTGTTTTTT. This gives the protein CASRDIPNTGELFF.

A remark on this clone: This CDR3 is also generated by other DNA sequences in the sample. The rearrangement uses TRBV7-2 and TRBJ2-5; 8 bases agree with TRBD1. Trimming at V came to 2 bases and at J to 5 bases, leaving 7 bases not matched to a gene. This CDR3 spans 15 amino acids. From germline, CDR1 is SGHTA and CDR2 FQGNSA. DNA for the CDR3: TGTGCCAGCAGCTTATCCCGGACAGGGACGGAGACCCAGTACTTC. It codes for CASSLSRTGTETQYF.

The chain carries TRBV5-6 and TRBJ1-2, with TRBD1 as a possible D gene (5 bases). The CDR3 loop spans 15 amino acids. V lost 4 bases, J lost 1 base, and 14 bases lay in between. The germline CDR1 and CDR2 sequences are SGHDT and YYEEEE. CDR3 sequence (DNA): TGTGCCAGCAGCCCCCGGGACTTCCTTAACTATGGCTACACCTTC. Translated, it gives CASSPRDFLNYGYTF.

The chain joins TRBV7-8 to TRBJ1-5, with 7 nucleotides matching TRBD1. With 4 bases clipped from V and 3 bases from J, the junction kept 21 bases outside the gene matches. The CDR3 consists of 20 residues. Looked up from germline, CDR1 is SGHVS and CDR2 is FQNEAQ. The CDR3 coding sequence is TGTGCCAGCAGCTCAAAAAGCTTATTCGGTCCGGGGACAGACAATCAGCCCCAGCATTTT. It encodes CASSSKSLFGPGTDNQPQHF.

The chain recombines TRBV2 with TRBJ2-3; D is uncertain. V lost 6 bases, J lost 2 bases, and 9 bases lay in between. In germline, CDR1 is SNHLY, CDR2 FYNNEI. The CDR3 runs 13 residues. The CDR3 protein is CASRRSPTDTQYF. The CDR3 DNA is TGTGCCAGCAGGCGGAGCCCCACAGATACGCAGTATTTT.

The CDR3 DNA reads TGTGCCAGTGGAAGGGGGGACATTAATTCACCCCTCCACTTT. Protein: CASGRGDINSPLHF. This rearrangement joins TRBV19 to TRBJ1-6; a weak D match, TRBD1 (6 bases). Trimming shortened V by 8 bases and J by 6 bases, and 14 bases separated the two germline ends. The CDR3 runs to 14 residues. Germline values: CDR1 LNHDA, CDR2 SQIVND (reference sequence).